The source of this T cell receptor (beta chain) is a study of blood T cell repertoires in COVID-19 (dated by TCRdb to the early 2020s). With regard to the full study: Collaborator samples came from the United States, Italy and Spain and covered acute and convalescent phases of COVID-19. The sample metadata nearly always contained a de-identified subject ID, COVID-19 status, age in years and sex. Samples were obtained from the ongoing ImmuneRACE study (first 160 participants) and from over 1,000 subjects provided by 6 global collaborators. Deeply sampled blood TCRbeta repertoires from subjects exposed to, actively infected with, or recovered from COVID-19 were included in the dataset. The repertoires were released in a freely available public database intended as a resource for research on the immune response to SARS-CoV-2. The prospective study material was composed of cDNA or gDNA derived from T cells, B-cell-depleted T cells, or PBMCs. Where available, HLA class I and class II types were taken from metadata supplied by the sample provider and were not determined by assay-based typing. Results the study describes overall, beyond this receptor: Clinical and demographic metadata were provided uncurated, with the amount varying by source and participant.

TCRbeta CDR3 regions were amplified from genomic DNA by means of the immunoSEQ Assay, a bias-controlled multiplex PCR. On the authors' methods: Nucleated cell counts per sample were estimated from amplification of reference gene primers within the assay. To quantify the absolute abundance of each unique TCRbeta CDR3 rearrangement, sequence reads were collapsed and filtered. For each sample, productive Simpson clonality was calculated by taking the square root of Simpson's diversity index across productive rearrangements. What TCRdb holds here is the immuneACCESS table cut down to in-frame rearrangements. Part of the clones is not present; checked against another copy, under half of the missing clones reflect an unresolved V gene, and the others are unexplained. V, J and clone size were drawn from that table, and D and trimming were deduced from the DNA. This sample has over 200,000 clones in its table, and about 81% of those were observed once. The top ten hold around 9% of the sample.

Enrolling through a virtual design, the prospective study's participants ranged in age from roughly 18 to 90 years and lived across about two dozen United States geographic areas. Cohort assignment in the prospective study relied on participant-reported clinical history from a screening survey and a study questionnaire. Recovered participants in ImmuneRACE Cohort 3 were defined by two consecutive negative NP/OP PCR tests, clearance by a healthcare professional, or resolution of symptoms. In the prospective study, mobile phlebotomists collected whole blood, serum and a nasopharyngeal or oropharyngeal swab from each participant. Over a roughly 2-month period, participants in the prospective study had the option of providing additional blood draws and questionnaires. Prospective study blood samples were shipped either frozen or at room temperature before DNA extraction. Of note for this clone: What this receptor recognizes is not known. Base qualities are not provided; no much larger clone lies one nucleotide away.

Sequencing input: PBMCs or T cells enriched from blood (not recorded which). This TCR was sampled from a man in his forties who had recovered from COVID-19.

The DNA is TGTGCCAGCAGTCAGGGGTTGAACACTGAAGCTTTCTTT. This codes for CASSQGLNTEAFF. Recombination joined TRBV11-1 with TRBJ1-1; tentative D gene TRBD1, with 6 bases matching. V lost 6 bases and J lost 0 bases; the stretch between them is 8 bases long. Measured from the cysteine to the phenylalanine, the CDR3 is 13 residues long. Only CDR3 DNA remains: 39 bases, in frame from the first base. The germline V gene (reference sequence) specifies SGHAT as CDR1 and FQDESV as CDR2.